Here is one T cell receptor beta chain with its context. The assay was immunoSEQ multiplex PCR, and TCRdb's table has in-frame clones only and misses some. The data show about 300,000 clones, roughly 91% seen once. This sample was included in a study of blood T cell repertoires in COVID-19. V shed 0 bases and J shed 6 bases, with 8 bases lying between them. Germline CDR1 is SGHDT and CDR2 is YYEEEE. This CDR3 region has 13 residues. The chain links TRBV5-6 to TRBJ2-3; tentatively, D is TRBD1 (5 bases). Sequenced material: peripheral blood. This clonotype originated in a woman aged 30 to 39 with COVID-19, enrolled during active disease. CDR3: CASSLAGSDTQYF. The DNA for the CDR3 is TGTGCCAGCAGCTTGGCAGGGTCGGATACGCAGTATTTT.